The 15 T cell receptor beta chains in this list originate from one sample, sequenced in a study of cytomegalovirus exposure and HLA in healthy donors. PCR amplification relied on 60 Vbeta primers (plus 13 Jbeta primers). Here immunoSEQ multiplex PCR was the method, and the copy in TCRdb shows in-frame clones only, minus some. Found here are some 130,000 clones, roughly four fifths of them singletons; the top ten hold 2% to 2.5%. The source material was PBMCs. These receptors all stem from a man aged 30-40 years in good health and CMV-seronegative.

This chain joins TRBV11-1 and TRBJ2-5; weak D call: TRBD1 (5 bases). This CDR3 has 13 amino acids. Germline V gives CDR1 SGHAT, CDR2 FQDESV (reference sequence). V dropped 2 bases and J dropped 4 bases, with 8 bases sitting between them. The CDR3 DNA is TGTGCCAGCAGCTTATTGGGGCTAGAGACCCAGTACTTC. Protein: CASSLLGLETQYF.

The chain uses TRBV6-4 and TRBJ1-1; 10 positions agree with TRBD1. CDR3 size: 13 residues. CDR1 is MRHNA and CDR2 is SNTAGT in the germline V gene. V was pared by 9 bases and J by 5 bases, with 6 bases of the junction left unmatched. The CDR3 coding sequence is TGTGCCAGTGACAGGGGGCATCGGACTGAAGCTTTCTTT. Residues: CASDRGHRTEAFF.

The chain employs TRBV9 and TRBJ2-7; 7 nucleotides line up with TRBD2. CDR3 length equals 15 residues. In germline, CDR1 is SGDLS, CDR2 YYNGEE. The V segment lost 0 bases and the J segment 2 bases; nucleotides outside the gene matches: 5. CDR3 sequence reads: CASSVASGVAYEQYF. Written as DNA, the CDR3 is TGTGCCAGCAGCGTAGCTAGCGGAGTAGCCTACGAGCAGTACTTC.

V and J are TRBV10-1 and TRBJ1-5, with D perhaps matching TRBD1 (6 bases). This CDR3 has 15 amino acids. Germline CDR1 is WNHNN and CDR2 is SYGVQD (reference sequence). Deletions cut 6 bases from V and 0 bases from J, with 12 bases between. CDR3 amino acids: CASSLDRYSNQPQHF. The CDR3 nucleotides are TGCGCCAGCAGCCTCGACAGGTATAGCAATCAGCCCCAGCATTTT.

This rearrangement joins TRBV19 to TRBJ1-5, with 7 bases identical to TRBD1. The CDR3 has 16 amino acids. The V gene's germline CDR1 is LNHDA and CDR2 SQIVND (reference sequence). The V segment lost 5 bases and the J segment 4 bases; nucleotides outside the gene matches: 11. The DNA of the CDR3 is TGTGCCAGTAGTGGATCACCGGGACAGATAAATCAGCCCCAGCATTTT. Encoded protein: CASSGSPGQINQPQHF.

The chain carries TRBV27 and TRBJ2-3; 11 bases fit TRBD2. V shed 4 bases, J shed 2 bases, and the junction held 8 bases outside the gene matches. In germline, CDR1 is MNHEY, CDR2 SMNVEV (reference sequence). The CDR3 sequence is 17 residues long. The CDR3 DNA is TGTGCCAGCAGTTCACTAGCGGGAGTGAGGAACACAGATACGCAGTATTTT. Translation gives CASSSLAGVRNTDTQYF.

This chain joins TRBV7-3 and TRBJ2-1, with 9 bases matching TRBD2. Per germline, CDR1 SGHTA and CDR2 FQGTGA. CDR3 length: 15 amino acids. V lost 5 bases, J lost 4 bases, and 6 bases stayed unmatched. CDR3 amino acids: CASSKLAGPYNEQFF. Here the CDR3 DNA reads TGTGCCAGCAGCAAACTAGCGGGCCCATACAATGAGCAGTTCTTC.

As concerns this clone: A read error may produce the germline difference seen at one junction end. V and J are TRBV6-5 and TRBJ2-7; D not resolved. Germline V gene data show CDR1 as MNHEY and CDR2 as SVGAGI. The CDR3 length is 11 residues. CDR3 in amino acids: CASSYWAHFPF. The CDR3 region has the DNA TGTGCCAGCAGTTACTGGGCACATTTCCCCTTC.

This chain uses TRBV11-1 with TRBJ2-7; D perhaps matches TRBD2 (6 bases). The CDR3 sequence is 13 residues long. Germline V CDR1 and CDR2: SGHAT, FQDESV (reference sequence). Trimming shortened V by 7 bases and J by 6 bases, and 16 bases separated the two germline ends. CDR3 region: CASTTDVGGEQYF. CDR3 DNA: TGTGCCAGCACCACCGACGTCGGGGGCGAGCAGTACTTC.

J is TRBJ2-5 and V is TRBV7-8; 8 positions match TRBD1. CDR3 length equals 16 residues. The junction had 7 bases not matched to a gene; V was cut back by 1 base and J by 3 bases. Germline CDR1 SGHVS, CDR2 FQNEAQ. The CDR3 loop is CASSLGSQGAKETQYF. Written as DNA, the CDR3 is TGTGCCAGCAGCTTAGGTAGCCAGGGGGCTAAAGAGACCCAGTACTTC.

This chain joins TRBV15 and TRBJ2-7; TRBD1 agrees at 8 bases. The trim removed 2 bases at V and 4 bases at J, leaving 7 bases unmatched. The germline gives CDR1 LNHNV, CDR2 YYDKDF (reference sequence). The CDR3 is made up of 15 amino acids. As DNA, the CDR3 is TGTGCCACCAGCAGAAGGACAGGGAGCCCTTACGAGCAGTACTTC. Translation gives CATSRRTGSPYEQYF. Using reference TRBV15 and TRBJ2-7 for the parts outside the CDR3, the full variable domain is DAMVIQNPRYQVTQFGKPVTLSCSQTLNHNVMYWYQQKSSQAPKLLFHYYDKDFNNEADTPDNFQSRRPNTSFCFLDIRSPGLGDTAMYLCATSRRTGSPYEQYFGPGTRLTVT.

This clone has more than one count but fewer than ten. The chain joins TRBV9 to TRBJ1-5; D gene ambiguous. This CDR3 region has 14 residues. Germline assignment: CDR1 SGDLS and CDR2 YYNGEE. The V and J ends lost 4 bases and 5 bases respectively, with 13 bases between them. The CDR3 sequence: CASSQSGNYQPQHF. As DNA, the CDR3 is TGTGCCAGCAGCCAATCCGGGAATTATCAGCCCCAGCATTTT.

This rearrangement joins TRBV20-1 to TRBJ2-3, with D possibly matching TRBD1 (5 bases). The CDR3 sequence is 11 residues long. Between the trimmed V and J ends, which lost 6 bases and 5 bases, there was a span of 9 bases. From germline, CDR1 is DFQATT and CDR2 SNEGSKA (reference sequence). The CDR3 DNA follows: TGCAGTGCGCTGACAGAAGATACGCAGTATTTT. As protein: CSALTEDTQYF.

The CDR3 coding sequence is TGTGCCACTTGTTTTGGGACAGAAGAAAAACTGTTTTTT. Amino acid sequence: CATCFGTEEKLFF. This chain uses TRBV6-6 with TRBJ1-4, with TRBD1 identical over 7 bases. The CDR3 length is 13 residues. Germline CDR1 and CDR2: MNHNY and SVGAGI (reference sequence). The V and J ends lost 10 bases and 8 bases, in that order; junction bases with no gene match: 10.

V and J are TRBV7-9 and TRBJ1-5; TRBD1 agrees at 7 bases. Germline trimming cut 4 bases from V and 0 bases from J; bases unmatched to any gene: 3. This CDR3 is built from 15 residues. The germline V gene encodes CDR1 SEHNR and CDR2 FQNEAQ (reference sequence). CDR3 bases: TGTGCCAGCAGCTCCGGGACAGTTAGCAATCAGCCCCAGCATTTT. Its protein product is CASSSGTVSNQPQHF. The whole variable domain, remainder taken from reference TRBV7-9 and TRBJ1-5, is DTGVSQNPRHKITKRGQNVTFRCDPISEHNRLYWYRQTLGQGPEFLTYFQNEAQLEKSRLLSDRFSAERPKGSFSTLEIQRTEQGDSAMYLCASSSGTVSNQPQHFGDGTRLSIL.